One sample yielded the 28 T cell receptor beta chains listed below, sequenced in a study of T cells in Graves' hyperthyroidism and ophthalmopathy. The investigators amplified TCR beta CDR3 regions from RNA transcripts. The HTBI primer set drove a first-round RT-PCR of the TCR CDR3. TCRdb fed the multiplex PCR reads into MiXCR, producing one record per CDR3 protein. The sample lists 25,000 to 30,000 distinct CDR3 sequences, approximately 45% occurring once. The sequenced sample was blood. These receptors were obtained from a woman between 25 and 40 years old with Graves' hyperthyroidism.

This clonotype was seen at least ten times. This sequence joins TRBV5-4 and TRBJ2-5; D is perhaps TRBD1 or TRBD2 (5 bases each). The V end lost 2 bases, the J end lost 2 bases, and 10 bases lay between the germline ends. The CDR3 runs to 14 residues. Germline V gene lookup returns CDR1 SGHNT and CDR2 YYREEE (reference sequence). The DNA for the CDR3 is TGTGCCAGCAGCTTACCGGGACCGCAAGAGACCCAGTACTTC. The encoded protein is CASSLPGPQETQYF.

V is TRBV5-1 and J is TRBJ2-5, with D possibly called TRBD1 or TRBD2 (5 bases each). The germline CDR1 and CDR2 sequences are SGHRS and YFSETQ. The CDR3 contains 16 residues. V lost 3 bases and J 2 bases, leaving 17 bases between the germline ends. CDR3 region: CASSSDTGSVQETQYF. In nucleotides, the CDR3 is TGCGCCAGCAGCTCGGACACGGGGAGTGTACAAGAGACCCAGTACTTC.

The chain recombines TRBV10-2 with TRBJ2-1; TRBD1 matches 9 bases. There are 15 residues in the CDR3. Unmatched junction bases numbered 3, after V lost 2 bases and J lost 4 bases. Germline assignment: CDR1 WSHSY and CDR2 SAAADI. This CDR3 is CASSEGDRVYNEQFF. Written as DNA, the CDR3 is TGCGCCAGCAGTGAGGGGGACAGGGTATACAATGAGCAGTTCTTC.

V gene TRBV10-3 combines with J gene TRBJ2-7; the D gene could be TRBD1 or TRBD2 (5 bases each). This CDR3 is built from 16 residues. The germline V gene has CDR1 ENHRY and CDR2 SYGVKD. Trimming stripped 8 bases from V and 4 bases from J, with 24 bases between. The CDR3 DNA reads TGTGCCATCTATCATAGCCCGGGACGGCAAAAATACGAGCAGTACTTC. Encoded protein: CAIYHSPGRQKYEQYF.

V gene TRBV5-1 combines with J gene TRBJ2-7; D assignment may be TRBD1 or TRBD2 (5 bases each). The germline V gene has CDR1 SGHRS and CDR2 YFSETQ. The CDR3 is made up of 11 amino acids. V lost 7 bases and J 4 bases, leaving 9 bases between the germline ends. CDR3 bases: TGCGCCAGCCGGGACGCTTACGAGCAGTACTTC. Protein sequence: CASRDAYEQYF.

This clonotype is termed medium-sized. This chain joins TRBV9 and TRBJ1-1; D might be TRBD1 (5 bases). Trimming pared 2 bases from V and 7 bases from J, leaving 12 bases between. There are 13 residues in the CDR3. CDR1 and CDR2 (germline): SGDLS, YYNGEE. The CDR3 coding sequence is TGTGCCAGCAGCGTGCGCAGGGAGGGTGAAGCTTTCTTT. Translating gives CASSVRREGEAFF.

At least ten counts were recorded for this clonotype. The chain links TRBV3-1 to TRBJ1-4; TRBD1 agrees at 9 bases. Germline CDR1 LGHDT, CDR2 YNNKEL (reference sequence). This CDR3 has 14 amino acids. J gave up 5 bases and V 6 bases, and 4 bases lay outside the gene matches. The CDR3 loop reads CASRDGTGNEKLFF. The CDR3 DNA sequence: TGTGCCAGCAGGGACGGGACAGGGAATGAAAAACTGTTTTTT. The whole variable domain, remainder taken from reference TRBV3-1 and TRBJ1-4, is DTAVSQTPKYLVTQMGNDKSIKCEQNLGHDTMYWYKQDSKKFLKIMFSYNNKELIINETVPNRFSPKSPDKAHLNLHINSLELGDSAVYFCASRDGTGNEKLFFGSGTQLSVL.

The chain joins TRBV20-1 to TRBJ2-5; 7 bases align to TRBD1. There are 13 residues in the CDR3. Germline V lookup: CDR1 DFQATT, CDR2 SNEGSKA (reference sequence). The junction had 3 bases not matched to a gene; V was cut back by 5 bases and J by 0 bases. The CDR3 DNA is TGCAGTGCTCAGACAGGGTACCAAGAGACCCAGTACTTC. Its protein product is CSAQTGYQETQYF.

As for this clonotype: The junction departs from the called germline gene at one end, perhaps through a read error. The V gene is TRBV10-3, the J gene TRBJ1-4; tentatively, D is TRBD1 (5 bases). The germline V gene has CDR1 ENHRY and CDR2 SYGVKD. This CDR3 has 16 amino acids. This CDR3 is CATRDSNIATNKKLSF. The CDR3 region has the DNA TGTGCCACCCGAGACAGTAACATTGCAACTAATAAAAAACTGTCTTTT.

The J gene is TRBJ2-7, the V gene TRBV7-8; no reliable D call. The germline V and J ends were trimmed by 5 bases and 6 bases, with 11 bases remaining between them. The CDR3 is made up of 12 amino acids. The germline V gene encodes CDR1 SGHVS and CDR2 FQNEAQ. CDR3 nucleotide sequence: TGTGCCAGCAGCCTACAAGTATTCGAGCAGTACTTC. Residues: CASSLQVFEQYF.

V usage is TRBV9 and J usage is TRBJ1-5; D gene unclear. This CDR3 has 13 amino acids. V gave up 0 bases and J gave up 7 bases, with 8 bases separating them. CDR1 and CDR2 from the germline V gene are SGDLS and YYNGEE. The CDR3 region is CASSVGPGQPQHF. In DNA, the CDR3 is TGTGCCAGCAGCGTAGGGCCGGGACAGCCCCAGCATTTT.

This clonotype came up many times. The CDR3 DNA reads as TGCGCCAGCAGCTTGGGGGGGGCGAATTTGGGAACTGAAGCTTTCTTT. It encodes CASSLGGANLGTEAFF. This chain joins TRBV5-1 and TRBJ1-1, with D perhaps matching TRBD1 (6 bases). Germline V gene lookup returns CDR1 SGHRS and CDR2 YFSETQ. The CDR3 is 16 amino acids. Trimming shortened V by 0 bases and J by 5 bases, and 17 bases separated the two germline ends.

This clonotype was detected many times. The CDR3 nucleotides read TGTGCCAGCAGTATATCCTTCCTCAGTGAGCAGTACTTC. As protein: CASSISFLSEQYF. The V and J genes are TRBV12-3 or TRBV12-4 and TRBJ2-7; no clear D. The CDR3 is made up of 13 amino acids. Trimming took off 5 bases at V and 7 bases at J, with 15 bases between the two ends.

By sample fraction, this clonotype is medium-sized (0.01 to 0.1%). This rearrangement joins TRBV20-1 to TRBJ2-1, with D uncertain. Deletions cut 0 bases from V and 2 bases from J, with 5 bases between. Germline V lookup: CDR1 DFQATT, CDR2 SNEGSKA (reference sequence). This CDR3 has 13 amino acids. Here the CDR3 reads CSARDDTYNEQFF. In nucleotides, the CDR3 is TGCAGTGCTAGAGACGACACCTACAATGAGCAGTTCTTC.

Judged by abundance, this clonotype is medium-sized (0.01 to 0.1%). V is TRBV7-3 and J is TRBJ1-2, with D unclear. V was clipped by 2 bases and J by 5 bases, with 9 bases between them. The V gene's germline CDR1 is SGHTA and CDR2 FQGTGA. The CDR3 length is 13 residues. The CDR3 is CASSLGRLYGYTF. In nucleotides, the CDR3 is TGTGCCAGCAGCTTAGGCCGGCTATATGGCTACACCTTC.

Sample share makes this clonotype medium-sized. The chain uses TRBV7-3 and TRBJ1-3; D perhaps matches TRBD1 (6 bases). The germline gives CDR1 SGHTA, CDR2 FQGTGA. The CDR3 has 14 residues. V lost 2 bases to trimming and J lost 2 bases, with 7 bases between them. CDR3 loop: CASSLGQPGNTIYF. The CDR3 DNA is TGTGCCAGCAGCTTAGGACAGCCTGGAAACACCATATATTTT.

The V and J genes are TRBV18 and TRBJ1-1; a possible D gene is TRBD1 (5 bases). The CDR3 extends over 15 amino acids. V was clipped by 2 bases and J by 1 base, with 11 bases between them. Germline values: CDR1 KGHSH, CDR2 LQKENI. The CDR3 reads CASSPSGWGNTEAFF. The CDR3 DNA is TGTGCCAGCTCACCATCAGGGTGGGGGAACACTGAAGCTTTCTTT. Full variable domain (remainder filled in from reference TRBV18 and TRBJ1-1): NAGVMQNPRHLVRRRGQEARLRCSPMKGHSHVYWYRQLPEEGLKFMVYLQKENIIDESGMPKERFSAEFPKEGPSILRIQQVVRGDSAAYFCASSPSGWGNTEAFFGQGTRLTVV.

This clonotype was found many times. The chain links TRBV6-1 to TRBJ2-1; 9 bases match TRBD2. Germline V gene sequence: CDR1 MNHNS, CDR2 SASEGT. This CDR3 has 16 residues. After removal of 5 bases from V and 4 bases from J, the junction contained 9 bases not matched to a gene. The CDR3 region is CASSNQGGRVYNEQFF. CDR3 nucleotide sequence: TGTGCCAGCAGTAATCAAGGCGGGAGGGTATACAATGAGCAGTTCTTC.

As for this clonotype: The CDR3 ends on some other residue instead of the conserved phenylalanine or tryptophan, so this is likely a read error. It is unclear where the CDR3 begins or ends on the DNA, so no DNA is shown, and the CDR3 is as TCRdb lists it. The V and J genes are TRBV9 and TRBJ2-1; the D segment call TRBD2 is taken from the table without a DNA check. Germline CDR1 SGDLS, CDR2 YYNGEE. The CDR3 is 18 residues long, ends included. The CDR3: CASSLSGTQYTAYNEPLC.

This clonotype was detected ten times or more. As DNA, the CDR3 is TGCAGTGCTACGGGATCCCGTGGTTCAGGAGAGACCCAGTACTTC. This codes for CSATGSRGSGETQYF. This sequence joins TRBV20-1 and TRBJ2-5; TRBD2 is a possible D gene (5 bases). The CDR3 has 15 residues. CDR1 is DFQATT and CDR2 is SNEGSKA in the germline V gene (reference sequence). The V end was cut by 4 bases, the J end by 4 bases, with 19 bases between.

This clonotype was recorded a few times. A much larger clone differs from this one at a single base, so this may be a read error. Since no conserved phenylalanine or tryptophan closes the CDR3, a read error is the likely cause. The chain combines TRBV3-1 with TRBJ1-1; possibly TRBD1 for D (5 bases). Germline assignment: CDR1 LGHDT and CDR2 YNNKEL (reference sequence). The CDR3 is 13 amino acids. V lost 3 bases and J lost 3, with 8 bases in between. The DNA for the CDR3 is TGTGCCAGCAGCCAGAGAGGGGACACTGAAGCTTTCGTT. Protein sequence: CASSQRGDTEAFV.

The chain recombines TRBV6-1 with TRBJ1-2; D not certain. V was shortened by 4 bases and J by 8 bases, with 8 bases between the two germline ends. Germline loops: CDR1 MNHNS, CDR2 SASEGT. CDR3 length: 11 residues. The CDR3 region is CASSVGEGYTF. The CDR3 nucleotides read TGTGCCAGCAGTGTCGGGGAGGGCTACACCTTC.

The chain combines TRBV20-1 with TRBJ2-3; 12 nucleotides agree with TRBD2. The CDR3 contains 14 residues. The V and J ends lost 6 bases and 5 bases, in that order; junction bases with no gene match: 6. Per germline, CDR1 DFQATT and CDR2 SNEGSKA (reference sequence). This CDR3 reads CSALGLAGIDTQYF. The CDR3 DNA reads TGCAGTGCCCTAGGACTAGCGGGAATAGATACGCAGTATTTT.

The CDR3: CATLDRGQSEKLFF. The CDR3 DNA is TGTGCCACCCTCGACAGGGGGCAAAGCGAAAAACTGTTTTTT. The chain links TRBV10-3 to TRBJ1-4, with 10 bases matching TRBD1. Germline V gene sequence: CDR1 ENHRY, CDR2 SYGVKD. CDR3 length: 14 amino acids. V lost 10 bases to trimming and J lost 8 bases; unmatched junction nucleotides: 10.

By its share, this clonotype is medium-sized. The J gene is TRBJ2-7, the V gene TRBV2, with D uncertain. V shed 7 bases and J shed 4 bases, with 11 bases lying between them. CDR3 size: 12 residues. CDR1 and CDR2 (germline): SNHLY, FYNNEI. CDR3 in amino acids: CASTLSRYEQYF. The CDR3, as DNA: TGTGCCAGCACCCTCAGTCGATACGAGCAGTACTTC.

CDR3 nucleotide sequence: TGCAGTGTTAGCACGACAGGGAACATTCAGTACTTC. Protein sequence: CSVSTTGNIQYF. The genes are TRBV20-1 and TRBJ2-4; 7 nucleotides agree with TRBD1. The junction had 7 bases not matched to a gene; V was cut back by 7 bases and J by 7 bases. The germline CDR1 and CDR2 sequences are DFQATT and SNEGSKA (reference sequence). There are 12 residues in the CDR3.

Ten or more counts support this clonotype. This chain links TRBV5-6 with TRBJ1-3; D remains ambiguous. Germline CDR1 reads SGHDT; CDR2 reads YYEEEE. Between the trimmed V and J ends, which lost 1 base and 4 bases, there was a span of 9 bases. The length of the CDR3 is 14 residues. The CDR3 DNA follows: TGTGCCAGCAGCTTGCCTATAGGGGGAAACACCATATATTTT. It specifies CASSLPIGGNTIYF. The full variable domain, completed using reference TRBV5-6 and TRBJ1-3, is DAGVTQSPTHLIKTRGQQVTLRCSPKSGHDTVSWYQQALGQGPQFIFQYYEEEERQRGNFPDRFSGHQFPNYSSELNVNALLLGDSALYLCASSLPIGGNTIYFGEGSWLTVV.

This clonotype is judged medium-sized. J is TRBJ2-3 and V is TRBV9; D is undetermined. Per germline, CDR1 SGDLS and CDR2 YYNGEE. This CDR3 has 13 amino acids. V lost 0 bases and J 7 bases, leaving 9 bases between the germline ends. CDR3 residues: CASSVGRDYTQYF. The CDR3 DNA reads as TGTGCCAGCAGCGTAGGAAGGGATTATACGCAGTATTTT. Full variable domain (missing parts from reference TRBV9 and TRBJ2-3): DSGVTQTPKHLITATGQRVTLRCSPRSGDLSVYWYQQSLDQGLQFLIQYYNGEERAKGNILERFSAQQFPDLHSELNLSSLELGDSALYFCASSVGRDYTQYFGPGTRLTVL.